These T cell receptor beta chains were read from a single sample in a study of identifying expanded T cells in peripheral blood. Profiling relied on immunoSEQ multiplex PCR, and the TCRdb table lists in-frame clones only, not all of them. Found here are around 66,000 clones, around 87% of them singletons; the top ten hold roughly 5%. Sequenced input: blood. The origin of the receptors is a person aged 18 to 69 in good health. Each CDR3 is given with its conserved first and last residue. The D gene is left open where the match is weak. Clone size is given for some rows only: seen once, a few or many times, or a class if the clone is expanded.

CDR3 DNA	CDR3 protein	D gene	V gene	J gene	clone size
TGTGCCTCTTCTGGGGGAGGGCCGTACAATGAGCAGTTCTTC	CASSGGGPYNEQFF	TRBD2	TRBV5-4	TRBJ2-1	.
TGTGCCAGCGTCTCGGGGGACACTGAAGCTTTCTTT	CASVSGDTEAFF	.	TRBV7-9	TRBJ1-1	.
TGCGCCAGCAGCTTGGAAACAGGGGCCACAGGATACGAGCAGTACTTC	CASSLETGATGYEQYF	TRBD1	TRBV5-1	TRBJ2-7	.
TGTGCCAGTAACATTGATCGCGGGCGGGGTGAGCAGTTCTTC	CASNIDRGRGEQFF	.	TRBV19	TRBJ2-1	.
TGCAGCGTTGACACTGAAGCTTTCTTT	CSVDTEAFF	.	TRBV29-1	TRBJ1-1	.
TGTGCCAGCAGTGACCTCTCTGGGGCCAACGTCCTGACTTTC	CASSDLSGANVLTF	.	TRBV6-4	TRBJ2-6	.
TGTGCCAGCAGCCACGGGACAGGGGAAGGGGAGACCCAGTACTTC	CASSHGTGEGETQYF	TRBD1	TRBV7-9	TRBJ2-5	.
TGTGCCAGCAGTGGGGGTGGTGGGCCCGGAGAGACCCAGTACTTC	CASSGGGGPGETQYF	.	TRBV2	TRBJ2-5	few
TGTGCCACCAGCAGAGATCAGGGGGCGACAGATACGCAGTATTTT	CATSRDQGATDTQYF	TRBD1	TRBV15	TRBJ2-3	.
TGTGCCAGCAGCCAAGTAGGACTAGCGCTTCAGGAGACCCAGTACTTC	CASSQVGLALQETQYF	TRBD2	TRBV14	TRBJ2-5	.
TGTGCCAGTAAGCAGTCCGGGACATCGAACACCGGGGAGCTGTTTTTT	CASKQSGTSNTGELFF	.	TRBV19	TRBJ2-2	.